One sample yielded the 5 T cell receptor beta chains listed below, sequenced in a study of shared T cell receptors in the human thymus. Libraries were prepared by immunoSEQ multiplex PCR; TCRdb keeps only in-frame clonotypes and omits some of them. The data hold hundreds of thousands of clones, with 85% to 95% observed a single time. The specimen sequenced was thymocytes. These receptors originate from a human donor.

The CDR3 region has the DNA TGCGCCAGCAGCCAAGATGGGGGCCGGGAGGACCGGGACAGGGGTGACTATGGCTACACCTTC. It yields the protein CASSQDGGREDRDRGDYGYTF. V is TRBV4-1 and J is TRBJ1-2; 10 bases are a match to TRBD1. Trimming at V came to 0 bases and at J to 3 bases, leaving 19 bases not matched to a gene. Germline lookup yields CDR1 MGHRA and CDR2 YSYEKL. This CDR3 region has 21 residues.

The V call is TRBV7-2, the J call TRBJ2-3; D might be TRBD1 (5 bases). CDR3 length: 13 amino acids. Germline values: CDR1 SGHTA, CDR2 FQGNSA. Trimming stripped 1 base from V and 5 bases from J, with 7 bases between. The CDR3 bases are TGTGCCAGCAGCTTAGGACAGAAAGATACGCAGTATTTT. Its protein is CASSLGQKDTQYF.

The CDR3 DNA reads TGTGCCAGCAGTCCTGTCGGGACAGGGCCACAGGACACTGAAGCTTTCTTT. This gives the protein CASSPVGTGPQDTEAFF. The rearrangement links TRBV28 to TRBJ1-1; 9 nucleotides agree with TRBD1. Looked up from germline, CDR1 is MDHEN and CDR2 is SYDVKM. V lost 5 bases and J lost 3; bases outside the gene matches: 13. The CDR3 sequence is 17 residues long.

The rearrangement links TRBV2 to TRBJ1-2; D is perhaps TRBD1 (5 bases). The germline V gene has CDR1 SNHLY and CDR2 FYNNEI. Trimming removed 4 bases at V and 7 bases at J, with 22 bases between. This CDR3 spans 16 amino acids. In DNA, the CDR3 is TGTGCCAGCAGTGCCGGGACCGTCTTTAGCGGTCGTGGCTACACCTTC. It translates to CASSAGTVFSGRGYTF.

The chain couples TRBV27 to TRBJ1-5, with a tentative D call TRBD1 (5 bases). V lost 8 bases and J lost 1, with 12 bases in between. Germline V gives CDR1 MNHEY, CDR2 SMNVEV (reference sequence). This CDR3 has 14 residues. The CDR3 bases are TGTGCCAGCGGGAACAGGTTGAGCAATCAGCCCCAGCATTTT. This codes for CASGNRLSNQPQHF.